These 10 T cell receptor beta chains were sequenced from one sample in a study of low-dose radiotherapy and immunotherapy resistance in tumors. TRAV- and TRBV-specific primers, spanning alpha and beta chains, primed first-strand cDNA. The TCRs were subjected to amplification over roughly 18 PCR cycles employing a constant-region primer in conjunction with a V-primer adapter. Each CDR3 protein gets one entry after TCRdb re-called the reads with MiXCR. The sample records approximately 15,000 distinct CDR3 sequences, approximately 57% being singletons. Receptors originate from a human donor with advanced metastatic prostate, ovarian, gallbladder or colorectal cancer (not recorded which). This table probably holds off-target reads from a library built for another chain.

The rearrangement joins TRBV11-2 to TRBJ2-2; the D call may be TRBD1 or TRBD2 (6 bases each). Per germline, CDR1 SGHAT and CDR2 FQNNGV. The CDR3 contains 15 residues. Trimming cost V 1 base and J 10 bases, with 16 bases left between them. The CDR3 DNA reads TGTGCCAGCAGCTTAGCTTTGGGGGGCCCCGAGGAGCTGTTTTTT. Translation: CASSLALGGPEELFF. Full variable domain (rest looked up from reference TRBV11-2 and TRBJ2-2): EAGVAQSPRYKIIEKRQSVAFWCNPISGHATLYWYQQILGQGPKLLIQFQNNGVVDDSQLPKDRFSAERLKGVDSTLKIQPAKLEDSAVYLCASSLALGGPEELFFGEGSRLTVL.

V usage is TRBV11-2 and J usage is TRBJ1-4, with 7 bases lining up with TRBD1. The CDR3 has 14 residues. CDR1 and CDR2 from the germline V gene are SGHAT and FQNNGV. The ends lost 6 bases at V and 8 bases at J; junction bases unmatched: 9. This chain's CDR3 is CASSLNRGWEKLFF. The DNA of the CDR3 is TGTGCCAGCAGTCTCAACAGGGGTTGGGAAAAACTGTTTTTT.

CDR3 DNA: TGTGCCAGCCGGTCCGTCCGCGAGCAGTACTTC. Protein product: CASRSVREQYF. J is TRBJ2-7 and V is TRBV7-2; D gene uncertain. This CDR3 comprises 11 residues. Germline V CDR1 and CDR2: SGHTA, FQGNSA. The germline V and J ends were trimmed by 8 bases and 6 bases, with 11 bases remaining between them.

The chain links TRBV20-1 to TRBJ2-1; D unresolved. There are 16 residues in the CDR3. CDR1 is DFQATT, CDR2 SNEGSKA, per germline (reference sequence). V was cut by 3 bases and J by 0 bases, with 15 bases left in between. The CDR3 is CSASPGEASSYNEQFF. The CDR3 DNA sequence: TGCAGTGCTAGTCCCGGAGAGGCAAGCTCCTACAATGAGCAGTTCTTC.

This chain links TRBV24-1 with TRBJ1-5, with D maybe TRBD1 (5 bases). CDR1 is KGHDR, CDR2 SFDVKD, per germline. Trimming stripped 7 bases from V and 1 base from J, with 13 bases between. This CDR3 has 15 amino acids. The CDR3 protein is CATSGSGLSNQPQHF. In DNA form, the CDR3 reads TGTGCCACCAGCGGATCGGGACTGAGCAATCAGCCCCAGCATTTT.

This chain links TRBV5-1 with TRBJ2-3; D is ambiguous. CDR3 length equals 14 residues. V gave up 2 bases and J gave up 5 bases, with 12 bases separating them. Per germline, CDR1 SGHRS and CDR2 YFSETQ. CDR3 sequence (DNA): TGCGCCAGCAGCTTAGAACCCTTCCGAGATACGCAGTATTTT. Its translation: CASSLEPFRDTQYF. Full variable domain (rest looked up from reference TRBV5-1 and TRBJ2-3): KAGVTQTPRYLIKTRGQQVTLSCSPISGHRSVSWYQQTPGQGLQFLFEYFSETQRNKGNFPGRFSGRQFSNSRSEMNVSTLELGDSALYLCASSLEPFRDTQYFGPGTRLTVL.

This clonotype was observed once. The chain employs TRBV7-2 and TRBJ1-1; 7 bases line up with TRBD1. This CDR3 spans 14 amino acids. Germline V gene data show CDR1 as SGHTA and CDR2 as FQGNSA. The junction had 3 bases not matched to a gene; V was cut back by 5 bases and J by 0 bases. CDR3 sequence (DNA): TGTGCCAGCAGCCCGGGACAGATGAACACTGAAGCTTTCTTT. It yields the protein CASSPGQMNTEAFF.

This clonotype was found a few times. The chain combines TRBV12-5 with TRBJ1-1, with no clear D. Germline CDR1 and CDR2: LGHNT and FRNRAP. V was shortened by 2 bases and J by 0 bases, with 7 bases between the two germline ends. The CDR3 contains 14 residues. This CDR3 is CASGLQELNTEAFF. The CDR3 region has the DNA TGTGCTAGTGGTTTGCAGGAGTTGAACACTGAAGCTTTCTTT.

In this sample, this clonotype turned up a few times. The germline gene is not matched at one end of the junction; a read error may be the cause. The rearrangement links TRBV5-1 to TRBJ1-1; D gene uncertain. The germline gives CDR1 SGHRS, CDR2 YFSETQ. The CDR3 length is 13 residues. The CDR3 bases are TGTGCCAGCAGTTCTACTGGGAACACTGAAGCTTTCTTT. Translated: CASSSTGNTEAFF. The whole variable domain, remainder taken from reference TRBV5-1 and TRBJ1-1, is KAGVTQTPRYLIKTRGQQVTLSCSPISGHRSVSWYQQTPGQGLQFLFEYFSETQRNKGNFPGRFSGRQFSNSRSEMNVSTLELGDSALYLCASSSTGNTEAFFGQGTRLTVV.

The chain uses TRBV7-9 and TRBJ1-4; D remains ambiguous. V lost 8 bases, J lost 0 bases, and 10 bases lay in between. CDR3 length: 14 amino acids. Germline CDR1 reads SEHNR; CDR2 reads FQNEAQ (reference sequence). The CDR3: CASCKDATNEKLFF. Written as DNA, the CDR3 is TGTGCCAGCTGCAAGGACGCAACTAATGAAAAACTGTTTTTT.